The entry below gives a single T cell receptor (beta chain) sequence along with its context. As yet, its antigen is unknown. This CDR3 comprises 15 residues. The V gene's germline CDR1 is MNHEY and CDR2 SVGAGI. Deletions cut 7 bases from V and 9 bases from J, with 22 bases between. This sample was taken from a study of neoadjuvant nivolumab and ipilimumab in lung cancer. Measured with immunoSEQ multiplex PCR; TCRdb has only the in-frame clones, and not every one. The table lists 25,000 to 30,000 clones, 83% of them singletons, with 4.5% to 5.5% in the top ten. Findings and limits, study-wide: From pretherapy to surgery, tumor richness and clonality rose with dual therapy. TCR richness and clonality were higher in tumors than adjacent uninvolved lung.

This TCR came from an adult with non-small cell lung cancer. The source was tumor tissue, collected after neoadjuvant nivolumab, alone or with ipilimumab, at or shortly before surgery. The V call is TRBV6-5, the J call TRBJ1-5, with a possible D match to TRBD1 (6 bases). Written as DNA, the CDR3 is TGTGCCAGCATTCAGAAACAGGGAGGGTATGGGCCCCAGCATTTT. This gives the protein CASIQKQGGYGPQHF.